The 15 T cell receptor beta chains reported below all come from one sample, sequenced in a study of T-cell memory formation after mild COVID-19. MiXCR, run by TCRdb on the 5' RACE reads, gives a single entry per CDR3 protein. Of 300,000 to 350,000 distinct CDR3 sequences listed, 13% are singletons. What was sequenced was PBMCs or a T cell subset sorted from them (not recorded which). All receptors come from a man aged 18 to 30 who had mild COVID-19 (a few samples of this study predate the infection). Cell type and time point are not known.

This clonotype was picked up a small number of times. The chain employs TRBV2 and TRBJ2-5, with no clear D. The CDR3 runs 15 residues. The V gene lost 5 bases and the J gene lost 5 bases, with 18 bases spanning the gap. CDR1 is SNHLY, CDR2 FYNNEI, per germline. CDR3 nucleotide sequence: TGTGCCAGCAGTAGAGACTTACGAACCGGGGAGACCCAGTACTTC. The encoded protein is CASSRDLRTGETQYF.

V and J are TRBV4-3 and TRBJ2-7; TRBD2 matches at 11 bases. Looked up from germline, CDR1 is LGHNA and CDR2 is YSLEER. The CDR3 consists of 16 residues. V trimming: 4 bases; J trimming: 2 bases; junction bases outside the gene matches: 7. CDR3 residues: CASSPGTSGSPYEQYF. As DNA, the CDR3 is TGCGCCAGCAGCCCCGGGACTAGCGGTTCCCCCTACGAGCAGTACTTC.

This clonotype has only a few counts. The chain is built from TRBV5-1 and TRBJ1-4, with TRBD1 matching 9 bases. The germline gives CDR1 SGHRS, CDR2 YFSETQ. The CDR3 covers 15 residues. J gave up 7 bases and V 4 bases, and 8 bases lay outside the gene matches. The CDR3 here is CASSASQGASEKLFF. The CDR3 DNA follows: TGCGCCAGCAGCGCGTCACAGGGGGCTAGTGAAAAACTGTTTTTT.

This clonotype was recorded many times. The rearrangement joins TRBV24-1 to TRBJ1-2, with D possibly TRBD1 on 6 matching bases. Trimming took 11 bases from V and 4 from J, leaving 13 bases between them. CDR1 is KGHDR, CDR2 SFDVKD, per germline. The CDR3 has 12 residues. Here the CDR3 reads CAIGGGPYGYTF. DNA of the CDR3: TGTGCCATCGGGGGGGGCCCCTATGGCTACACCTTC.

The rearrangement joins TRBV7-2 to TRBJ1-1; D not resolved. CDR3 length: 13 amino acids. Germline V lookup: CDR1 SGHTA, CDR2 FQGNSA. Trimming took 1 base from V and 3 from J, leaving 6 bases between them. CDR3 DNA sequence: TGTGCCAGCAGCTTAGTTTTGGACACTGAAGCTTTCTTT. Residues: CASSLVLDTEAFF.

This chain connects TRBV2 to TRBJ1-2; 7 bases are shared with TRBD1. Trimming at V came to 7 bases and at J to 8 bases, leaving 13 bases not matched to a gene. Germline loops: CDR1 SNHLY, CDR2 FYNNEI. The CDR3 runs 14 residues. The CDR3 loop is CASTTGTVVRGYTF. CDR3 DNA sequence: TGTGCCAGCACCACCGGGACAGTAGTAAGGGGCTACACCTTC. The whole variable domain, filled in from reference TRBV2 and TRBJ1-2, reads EPEVTQTPSHQVTQMGQEVILRCVPISNHLYFYWYRQILGQKVEFLVSFYNNEISEKSEIFDDQFSVERPDGSNFTLKIRSTKLEDSAMYFCASTTGTVVRGYTFGSGTRLTVV.

In its sample, this clonotype was seen a few times. J is TRBJ2-1 and V is TRBV4-3; 8 bases are shared with TRBD2. Trimming removed 3 bases from V and 10 bases from J; junction bases left unmatched: 8. CDR3 length: 14 amino acids. Per the germline V gene, CDR1 is LGHNA and CDR2 is YSLEER. CDR3 residues: CASSQAGGLAEQFF. The CDR3 region has the DNA TGCGCCAGCAGCCAGGCGGGGGGTCTGGCGGAGCAGTTCTTC.

This clonotype came up a few times. CDR3 coding DNA: TGTGCCAGCAGTGGACTAGCGGGGGGAAGGGAGCAGTTCTTC. Amino acid sequence: CASSGLAGGREQFF. The chain combines TRBV25-1 with TRBJ2-1, with 13 bases aligning to TRBD2. CDR3 length equals 14 residues. The V and J ends lost 4 bases and 10 bases, in that order; junction bases with no gene match: 4. Germline CDR1 MGHDK, CDR2 SYGVNS.

The table lists this clonotype with many counts. V is TRBV9 and J is TRBJ2-3; D is perhaps TRBD1 or TRBD2 (6 bases each). Looked up from germline, CDR1 is SGDLS and CDR2 is YYNGEE. The CDR3 length is 14 residues. V shed 1 base and J shed 2 bases, with 8 bases lying between them. CDR3 protein: CASSVSGATDTQYF. In DNA form, the CDR3 reads TGTGCCAGCAGCGTATCGGGGGCCACAGATACGCAGTATTTT.

In this sample, this clonotype turned up a few times. The rearrangement joins TRBV6-5 to TRBJ1-1; a possible D gene is TRBD1 (5 bases). The CDR3 consists of 14 residues. Germline loops: CDR1 MNHEY, CDR2 SVGAGI. V gave up 10 bases and J gave up 3 bases, with 18 bases separating them. The CDR3 bases are TGTGCCACTCAGGGATGGAGCCCTGACACTGAAGCTTTCTTT. It specifies CATQGWSPDTEAFF.

This clonotype was seen more than once but under ten times. The CDR3 DNA reads as TGCGCCAGCAGCTTGGAGGGCAGGGCCCAGCCCCAGCATTTT. Its translation is CASSLEGRAQPQHF. This sequence joins TRBV5-1 and TRBJ1-5, with a possible D match to TRBD1 (5 bases). CDR1 is SGHRS and CDR2 is YFSETQ in the germline V gene. This CDR3 has 14 residues. V dropped 0 bases and J dropped 7 bases, with 11 bases sitting between them.

V is TRBV7-9 and J is TRBJ1-4; 8 bases fit TRBD1. J lost 8 bases, V lost 3 bases, and 11 bases had no gene match. The CDR3 has 16 residues. The germline gives CDR1 SEHNR, CDR2 FQNEAQ (reference sequence). Here the CDR3 reads CASSFPGQGLSEKLFF. Written as DNA, the CDR3 is TGTGCCAGCAGCTTTCCAGGACAGGGACTTTCGGAAAAACTGTTTTTT.

The chain carries TRBV2 and TRBJ2-3; D could derive from TRBD1 or TRBD2 (5 bases each). Trimming removed 4 bases at V and 6 bases at J, with 14 bases between. The germline V gene encodes CDR1 SNHLY and CDR2 FYNNEI. The CDR3 spans 14 residues. The chain's CDR3 is CASSGREWSDTQYF. In nucleotides, the CDR3 is TGTGCCAGCAGTGGCAGGGAGTGGTCGGATACGCAGTATTTT.

The V call is TRBV11-2, the J call TRBJ2-1, with 7 bases identical to TRBD1. The germline V gene has CDR1 SGHAT and CDR2 FQNNGV. The CDR3 has 16 amino acids. V gave up 6 bases and J gave up 0 bases; unmatched junction bases: 8. The CDR3 nucleotides are TGTGCCAGCAGTTCTCCGGGACAGAGCTCCTACAATGAGCAGTTCTTC. Translated: CASSSPGQSSYNEQFF.

This chain joins TRBV19 and TRBJ1-5; no clear D. This CDR3 spans 16 amino acids. Trimming took off 9 bases at V and 6 bases at J, with 24 bases between the two ends. Germline CDR1 and CDR2: LNHDA and SQIVND (reference sequence). CDR3 sequence: CASSQSGAGEFQPQHF. The CDR3 DNA sequence: TGTGCCAGCTCCCAATCGGGAGCCGGGGAATTTCAGCCCCAGCATTTT.